This TCR beta chain was sequenced during a study of blood T cell repertoires in COVID-19. Study details: PBMCs, B-cell-depleted T cells, or T cells were the source of the cDNA or gDNA that made up the material.

Only in-frame clones appear in the TCRdb table, and some are missing; sequencing was by immunoSEQ multiplex PCR. Of about 100,000 clones in the sample, 70% to 80% are singletons; the top ten hold nearly 25%. V lost 3 bases, J lost 4 bases, and 16 bases lay in between. The CDR3 has 15 amino acids. Germline V gene sequence: CDR1 SGHRS, CDR2 YFSETQ. This chain links TRBV5-1 with TRBJ2-5; D not certain. The TCR comes from a human donor in a cohort sampled during active COVID-19. Sequences were obtained from peripheral blood. The CDR3 DNA is TGCGCCAGCAGCTGGCCCGCGGTACCGAGAGAGACCCAGTACTTC. The encoded protein is CASSWPAVPRETQYF.